These 21 T cell receptor beta chains were sequenced from one sample in a study of T cell responses to AZD1222 COVID-19 vaccine. TCRdb's copy holds only in-frame clones and misses some; the assay was immunoSEQ multiplex PCR. The sample yields some 130,000 clones, approximately 90% seen once. Specimen: peripheral blood, collected on day 0 of AZD1222 vaccination. Receptors originate from an adult in good health.

The rearrangement joins TRBV5-4 to TRBJ1-1; D is perhaps TRBD1 (5 bases). V lost 0 bases and J lost 4, with 22 bases in between. The CDR3 has 18 residues. Per germline, CDR1 SGHNT and CDR2 YYREEE (reference sequence). The DNA of the CDR3 is TGTGCCAGCAGCTTGGAGGGGAGGGAGTTATTCCTCTCCACTGAAGCTTTCTTT. Protein: CASSLEGRELFLSTEAFF.

The J gene is TRBJ2-2, the V gene TRBV7-2; the D is unclear. V dropped 5 bases and J dropped 1 base, with 5 bases sitting between them. The CDR3 contains 13 residues. Germline lookup yields CDR1 SGHTA and CDR2 FQGNSA. The CDR3 spells CASSPQNTGELFF. The CDR3 bases are TGTGCCAGCAGCCCCCAGAACACCGGGGAGCTGTTTTTT.

The V gene is TRBV20-1, the J gene TRBJ1-1; D is uncertain. This CDR3 is built from 16 residues. V was cut by 3 bases and J by 0 bases, with 17 bases left in between. The germline CDR1 and CDR2 sequences are DFQATT and SNEGSKA (reference sequence). CDR3 region: CSASVLAGVMNTEAFF. The CDR3 nucleotides are TGCAGTGCTAGTGTACTAGCTGGGGTAATGAACACTGAAGCTTTCTTT.

The CDR3 sequence is CASSPIILAHSYNEQFF. The CDR3 DNA is TGTGCCAGCAGCCCCATCATACTAGCGCACTCCTACAATGAGCAGTTCTTC. The chain joins TRBV11-2 to TRBJ2-1, with 7 positions matching TRBD2. The CDR3 loop spans 17 amino acids. Losses at the gene ends were 5 bases for V and 0 bases for J; bases not matched to a gene: 10. Germline V gives CDR1 SGHAT, CDR2 FQNNGV. Supplemented by reference TRBV11-2 and TRBJ2-1, the full variable domain reads EAGVAQSPRYKIIEKRQSVAFWCNPISGHATLYWYQQILGQGPKLLIQFQNNGVVDDSQLPKDRFSAERLKGVDSTLKIQPAKLEDSAVYLCASSPIILAHSYNEQFFGPGTRLTVL.

The rearrangement joins TRBV18 to TRBJ1-5; D is undetermined. CDR3 length: 16 amino acids. The V end lost 1 base, the J end lost 5 bases, and 15 bases lay between the germline ends. The germline V gene has CDR1 KGHSH and CDR2 LQKENI. CDR3 amino acids: CASSPQTRADDQPQHF. The DNA for the CDR3 is TGTGCCAGCTCACCACAGACCCGGGCTGATGATCAGCCCCAGCATTTT.

The chain joins TRBV27 to TRBJ2-5; TRBD2 agrees at 7 bases. This CDR3 is 11 amino acids long. Looked up from germline, CDR1 is MNHEY and CDR2 is SMNVEV (reference sequence). The trim removed 7 bases at V and 4 bases at J, leaving 0 bases unmatched. CDR3 sequence (DNA): TGTGCCAGCACGGGGGGAGAGACCCAGTACTTC. Its translation: CASTGGETQYF.

V usage is TRBV19 and J usage is TRBJ1-3; TRBD1 matches 9 bases. The CDR3 sequence is 16 residues long. The germline CDR1 and CDR2 sequences are LNHDA and SQIVND (reference sequence). V was clipped by 5 bases and J by 8 bases; unmatched bases: 13. This CDR3 is CASSPTLRDREDTIYF. The DNA for the CDR3 is TGTGCCAGTAGTCCCACCCTCAGGGACAGGGAGGACACCATATATTTT.

The table lists this clone with a few counts. The rearrangement joins TRBV6-1 to TRBJ2-7, with D perhaps TRBD1 (6 bases). This CDR3 is 14 amino acids long. V shed 1 base and J shed 4 bases, with 11 bases lying between them. Germline V CDR1 and CDR2: MNHNS, SASEGT. The CDR3 loop is CASSEDRERYEQYF. CDR3 in DNA: TGTGCCAGCAGTGAAGACAGGGAAAGATACGAGCAGTACTTC.

The chain couples TRBV2 to TRBJ1-6; D possibly corresponds to TRBD1 (6 bases). CDR1 and CDR2 (germline): SNHLY, FYNNEI. Trimming removed 4 bases from V and 7 bases from J, with 14 bases in between. The CDR3 spans 15 residues. DNA of the CDR3: TGTGCCAGCAGTGCCCGGGGGCCGCAAAATTCACCCCTCCACTTT. Its translation is CASSARGPQNSPLHF. The full variable domain, its missing parts supplied by reference TRBV2 and TRBJ1-6, is EPEVTQTPSHQVTQMGQEVILRCVPISNHLYFYWYRQILGQKVEFLVSFYNNEISEKSEIFDDQFSVERPDGSNFTLKIRSTKLEDSAMYFCASSARGPQNSPLHFGNGTRLTVT.

V gene TRBV19 combines with J gene TRBJ1-2; D is possibly TRBD1 (5 bases). This CDR3 has 9 residues. V lost 10 bases, J lost 8 bases, and 8 bases lay in between. Germline V gives CDR1 LNHDA, CDR2 SQIVND (reference sequence). Here the CDR3 DNA reads TGTGCCACGGAGGGGGGCTACACCTTC. The encoded protein is CATEGGYTF. The variable domain in full, completed from reference TRBV19 and TRBJ1-2, reads DGGITQSPKYLFRKEGQNVTLSCEQNLNHDAMYWYRQDPGQGLRLIYYSQIVNDFQKGDIAEGYSVSREKKESFPLTVTSAQKNPTAFYLCATEGGYTFGSGTRLTVV.

The chain employs TRBV5-1 and TRBJ1-2, with 7 nucleotides matching TRBD1. The V gene's germline CDR1 is SGHRS and CDR2 YFSETQ. This CDR3 spans 16 amino acids. V gave up 0 bases and J gave up 2 bases; unmatched junction bases: 7. The CDR3 DNA sequence: TGCGCCAGCAGCTTGGGATCGAGCAGGGGGAACTATGGCTACACCTTC. This encodes CASSLGSSRGNYGYTF. Combining the CDR3 with reference TRBV5-1 and TRBJ1-2 gives the whole variable domain KAGVTQTPRYLIKTRGQQVTLSCSPISGHRSVSWYQQTPGQGLQFLFEYFSETQRNKGNFPGRFSGRQFSNSRSEMNVSTLELGDSALYLCASSLGSSRGNYGYTFGSGTRLTVV.

J is TRBJ2-1 and V is TRBV18; no definite D call. CDR3 length equals 15 residues. V was cut by 1 base and J by 0 bases, with 7 bases left in between. Germline-derived CDR1 and CDR2 are KGHSH and LQKENI. In DNA, the CDR3 is TGTGCCAGCTCACCACAGGCTAGCTCCTACAATGAGCAGTTCTTC. Amino acid sequence: CASSPQASSYNEQFF.

The V gene is TRBV6-5, the J gene TRBJ1-2, with 7 nucleotides matching TRBD1. The J segment lost 5 bases and the V segment lost 8 bases, leaving 8 bases of the junction unmatched. CDR1 MNHEY and CDR2 SVGAGI come from the germline V gene. The CDR3 sequence is 13 residues long. The CDR3 DNA is TGTGCCAGCCGGGTAACAGGGGCGTATGGCTACACCTTC. Its translation: CASRVTGAYGYTF.

The chain is built from TRBV27 and TRBJ1-2; no firm D call. CDR1 is MNHEY, CDR2 SMNVEV, per germline (reference sequence). Trimming left V 3 bases short and J 4 bases short, with 12 bases between. This CDR3 contains 14 residues. The DNA for the CDR3 is TGTGCCAGCAGTTTCTCGAGCCTGGGCTATGGCTACACCTTC. Amino acids: CASSFSSLGYGYTF.

This clone was picked up one time. The V gene is TRBV11-1, the J gene TRBJ1-1; D uncertain. The V and J ends lost 1 base and 8 bases respectively, with 5 bases between them. The CDR3 is made up of 11 amino acids. Germline CDR1 is SGHAT and CDR2 is FQDESV (reference sequence). The CDR3 spells CASSLGGEAFF. The CDR3, as DNA: TGTGCCAGCAGCTTAGGAGGGGAAGCTTTCTTT.

The chain couples TRBV6-1 to TRBJ1-2, with 8 bases matching TRBD1. CDR1 is MNHNS, CDR2 SASEGT, per germline. CDR3 length equals 16 residues. After removal of 2 bases from V and 3 bases from J, the junction contained 8 bases not matched to a gene. The CDR3 DNA follows: TGTGCCAGCAGTGAACGACTGGGACAGGCATACTATGGCTACACCTTC. It codes for CASSERLGQAYYGYTF.

V gene TRBV29-1 combines with J gene TRBJ1-5; D gene ambiguous. This CDR3 is built from 17 residues. CDR1 is SQVTM, CDR2 ANQGSEA, per germline. V gave up 1 base and J gave up 2 bases, with 18 bases separating them. Here the CDR3 DNA reads TGCAGCGTTGAAGTTCCCTCGGGAGGAGATTGCAATCAGCCCCAGCATTTT. Its translation is CSVEVPSGGDCNQPQHF.

There are a few counts of this clone. This rearrangement joins TRBV5-4 to TRBJ2-2; a weak D match, TRBD1 (5 bases). The CDR3 runs 14 residues. V was pared by 4 bases and J by 2 bases, with 9 bases between. CDR1 SGHNT and CDR2 YYREEE come from the germline V gene (reference sequence). The CDR3 DNA is TGTGCCAGCAGCAGGGGCCCTAACACCGGGGAGCTGTTTTTT. Translated: CASSRGPNTGELFF.

This chain links TRBV12-3 or TRBV12-4 with TRBJ2-5; no definite D call. CDR3 size: 12 residues. V gave up 8 bases and J gave up 1 base, with 8 bases separating them. Written as DNA, the CDR3 is TGTGCCAGCGGTCGGTTCCAAGAGACCCAGTACTTC. It yields the protein CASGRFQETQYF.

The V call is TRBV28, the J call TRBJ2-2; TRBD1 is a possible D gene (6 bases). Germline loops: CDR1 MDHEN, CDR2 SYDVKM. The CDR3 length is 14 residues. V lost 3 bases to trimming and J lost 1 base, with 6 bases between them. Here the CDR3 DNA reads TGTGCCAGCAGTTTCAGGGGGAACACCGGGGAGCTGTTTTTT. It is translated as CASSFRGNTGELFF.

The rearrangement joins TRBV5-6 to TRBJ1-2; no clear D gene. The CDR3 extends over 14 amino acids. CDR1 and CDR2 from the germline V gene are SGHDT and YYEEEE. The V end was cut by 4 bases, the J end by 5 bases, with 15 bases between. In DNA, the CDR3 is TGTGCCAGCAGCCTCCCTGGCGGGGTTTATGGCTACACCTTC. This encodes CASSLPGGVYGYTF.